Given below is one T cell receptor beta chain in context. What it binds is unknown. The protocol was immunoSEQ multiplex PCR, while the TCRdb copy is restricted to in-frame clones and leaves out a portion. This table holds about 140,000 clones, 70% to 90% found once. The data originate from a study of T cell responses to AZD1222 COVID-19 vaccine. About the study: Doses given second, at about 4 or about 12 weeks, were pooled.

Study conclusions and caveats: CD4 TCRs linked to vaccination spanned spike, dominating at 160-218 and 743-854. Epitopes outside B.1.351 and B.1.1.7 mutated regions reportedly drew nearly half of spike TCRs. The donor cohort was predominantly white British with a female majority, and clonal diversity may have been underestimated.

With 0 bases clipped from V and 7 bases from J, the junction kept 7 bases outside the gene matches. Looked up from germline, CDR1 is LGHNA and CDR2 is YSLEER. This CDR3 is built from 15 residues. The chain has TRBV4-3 and TRBJ1-1; TRBD1 matches 8 bases. The source was peripheral blood, collected on day 0 of AZD1222 vaccination. This clonotype was obtained from an adult in good health. This chain's CDR3 is CASSQDRTGRFEAFF. The CDR3 region has the DNA TGCGCCAGCAGCCAAGATAGGACAGGGAGGTTTGAAGCTTTCTTT.